The 20 T cell receptor beta chains listed next were all sequenced from one sample in a study of regulatory T cells in long-lasting Graves disease. Building the TCR beta libraries relied on iRepertoire HTBI primers, and CDR3 regions underwent Arm-PCR. TCRdb analysed the multiplex PCR reads with MiXCR anew, one entry per CDR3 protein. The table shows approximately 400,000 distinct CDR3 sequences, with about 23% occurring only once. As for time point: persistent/refractory GD, antithyroid drugs over 5 years with positive TRAb. Extracted RNA from PBMCs served as the source of the TCR library. This specimen was peripheral blood mononuclear cells (PBMCs), taken when the disease was refractory, from a patient treated with antithyroid drugs. Every receptor here comes from a woman aged 40 to 50 with Graves disease.

The V gene is TRBV9, the J gene TRBJ2-7; weak D call: TRBD2 (5 bases). V was shortened by 3 bases and J by 0 bases, with 10 bases between the two germline ends. This CDR3 is built from 14 residues. Per the germline V gene, CDR1 is SGDLS and CDR2 is YYNGEE. CDR3 amino acids: CASSGTPSSYEQYF. Here the CDR3 DNA reads TGTGCCAGCAGCGGGACTCCTAGCTCCTACGAGCAGTACTTC.

This chain uses TRBV30 with TRBJ1-1; D ambiguous. Germline-derived CDR1 and CDR2 are GTSNPN and SVGIG (reference sequence). The CDR3 runs to 13 residues. Trimming removed 4 bases at V and 1 base at J, with 10 bases between. DNA for the CDR3: TGTGCCTGGACGCGAAACACGAACACTGAAGCTTTCTTT. This translates into CAWTRNTNTEAFF.

This clonotype was found once. This may be a read error, as it is one base from a much larger clone. This likely comes from a read error, as the CDR3 has no conserved phenylalanine or tryptophan at its end. The V gene is TRBV20-1, the J gene TRBJ1-4; D gene uncertain. The CDR3 covers 15 residues. Trimming took 0 bases from V and 8 from J, leaving 16 bases between them. Germline values: CDR1 DFQATT, CDR2 SNEGSKA (reference sequence). Here the CDR3 DNA reads TGCAGTGCTAGAGAAGCGAGGGCCAGATCGGAAAAACTGTTTTTA. It codes for CSAREARARSEKLFL.

The table lists this clonotype with many counts. The V gene is TRBV12-3 or TRBV12-4, the J gene TRBJ2-7; 9 bases are a match to TRBD2. The CDR3 length is 15 residues. The junction had 5 bases not matched to a gene; V was cut back by 3 bases and J by 2 bases. The chain's CDR3 is CASSFGSGRTYEQYF. CDR3 DNA sequence: TGTGCCAGCAGTTTTGGTAGCGGGAGAACCTACGAGCAGTACTTC.

This clonotype was detected ten times or more. The rearrangement uses TRBV7-2 and TRBJ1-2; D unresolved. The V and J ends lost 6 bases and 2 bases respectively, with 10 bases between them. This CDR3 is built from 13 residues. CDR1 and CDR2 (germline): SGHTA, FQGNSA. CDR3 sequence: CASRIRTNYGYTF. The CDR3 coding sequence is TGTGCCAGCAGGATCCGTACAAACTATGGCTACACCTTC.

This clonotype was counted at least ten times. This sequence joins TRBV28 and TRBJ1-1; D gene ambiguous. The CDR3 consists of 11 residues. The V end lost 6 bases, the J end lost 1 base, and 3 bases lay between the germline ends. Germline loops: CDR1 MDHEN, CDR2 SYDVKM. The CDR3 here is CASSWNTEAFF. CDR3 sequence (DNA): TGTGCCAGCAGCTGGAACACTGAAGCTTTCTTT.

The chain joins TRBV29-1 to TRBJ2-5, with 10 bases aligning to TRBD1. The CDR3 is made up of 13 amino acids. CDR1 is SQVTM and CDR2 is ANQGSEA in the germline V gene. J lost 4 bases, V lost 3 bases, and 2 bases had no gene match. The CDR3 DNA reads as TGCAGCGTTGAGGGACAGGGGCGAGAGACCCAGTACTTC. Protein product: CSVEGQGRETQYF.

Remarks on this clonotype: Being one base from a much bigger clone, this may be a read error. The genes are TRBV28 and TRBJ1-5; D not resolved. Germline CDR1 and CDR2: MDHEN and SYDVKM. The CDR3 is 14 residues long. The CDR3 loop reads CASSFPYSSQPQHF. CDR3 sequence (DNA): TGTGCCAGCAGTTTCCCATATAGCAGTCAGCCCCAGCATTTT.

This clonotype was observed at least ten times. Here the CDR3 reads CSARTETQYF. The CDR3, as DNA: TGCAGTGCTAGAACCGAGACCCAGTACTTC. The chain uses TRBV20-1 and TRBJ2-5; D gene uncertain. Per germline, CDR1 DFQATT and CDR2 SNEGSKA (reference sequence). This CDR3 spans 10 amino acids. Trimming removed 2 bases from V and 5 bases from J, with 3 bases in between.

This chain uses TRBV29-1 with TRBJ2-2, with D hard to call. Germline values: CDR1 SQVTM, CDR2 ANQGSEA. The CDR3 runs 11 residues. Trimming removed 4 bases from V and 6 bases from J, with 6 bases in between. The DNA for the CDR3 is TGCAGCGTTGCGGGCCCCGGGGAGCTGTTTTTT. This sequence encodes CSVAGPGELFF.

This clonotype showed up just a few times. The chain is built from TRBV3-1 and TRBJ1-1; no firm D call. CDR3 size: 16 residues. Trimming pared 4 bases from V and 1 base from J, leaving 16 bases between. Germline V gives CDR1 LGHDT, CDR2 YNNKEL (reference sequence). CDR3 sequence (DNA): TGTGCCAGCAGCCTATCGTTAGGGATTGGGAACACTGAAGCTTTCTTT. It codes for CASSLSLGIGNTEAFF.

Comments on this clonotype: A much larger clone differs from this one at a single base, so this may be a read error. The chain couples TRBV6-1 to TRBJ2-5; D gene unclear. V was clipped by 5 bases and J by 9 bases, with 16 bases between them. Germline V gene sequence: CDR1 MNHNS, CDR2 SASEGT. The CDR3 consists of 13 residues. CDR3 residues: CASSPGSQLPQYF. DNA for the CDR3: TGTGCCAGCAGTCCGGGCTCGCAATTACCCCAGTACTTC.

This clonotype was seen many times. This rearrangement joins TRBV28 to TRBJ2-7; the D gene could be TRBD1 or TRBD2 (5 bases each). Per the germline V gene, CDR1 is MDHEN and CDR2 is SYDVKM. The CDR3 loop spans 16 amino acids. Deletions cut 1 base from V and 4 bases from J, with 17 bases between. This chain's CDR3 is CASSLFFWDGTYEQYF. The CDR3, as DNA: TGTGCCAGCAGTTTATTTTTTTGGGACGGCACGTACGAGCAGTACTTC.

This clonotype has a count of ten or more. The rearrangement links TRBV3-1 to TRBJ1-5, with 9 bases lining up with TRBD1. Germline V gene lookup returns CDR1 LGHDT and CDR2 YNNKEL (reference sequence). The CDR3 runs 15 residues. V shed 5 bases and J 4 bases; nucleotides not matched to a gene: 6. The CDR3 DNA reads TGTGCCAGCAGCTTAGGGACAGGGCGAAATCAGCCCCAGCATTTT. Its protein is CASSLGTGRNQPQHF.

This clonotype was seen only a few times. The rearrangement joins TRBV4-2 to TRBJ2-4; D unresolved. V was pared by 3 bases and J by 7 bases, with 19 bases between. The length of the CDR3 is 16 residues. The germline CDR1 and CDR2 sequences are LGHNA and YNFKEQ. The CDR3, as DNA: TGTGCCAGCAGCCAGACACCCTCGTATACCGATAACATTCAGTACTTC. Protein sequence: CASSQTPSYTDNIQYF.

This clonotype came up a few times. The chain has TRBV7-9 and TRBJ1-1; D remains ambiguous. With 5 bases removed from V and 4 bases from J, the gap between germline ends came to 11 bases. There are 13 residues in the CDR3. Germline V lookup: CDR1 SEHNR, CDR2 FQNEAQ (reference sequence). Written as DNA, the CDR3 is TGTGCCAGCAGCCCCACCTCCCGCACTGAAGCTTTCTTT. Protein: CASSPTSRTEAFF.

This clonotype was seen only a few times. The J gene is TRBJ2-7, the V gene TRBV4-2; D is undetermined. The CDR3 contains 16 residues. Per the germline V gene, CDR1 is LGHNA and CDR2 is YNFKEQ. The V and J ends lost 1 base and 3 bases respectively, with 16 bases between them. In DNA, the CDR3 is TGTGCCAGCAGCCAAGCCTTGCGGCAGCCAGGCTACGAGCAGTACTTC. The encoded protein is CASSQALRQPGYEQYF.

The V gene is TRBV19, the J gene TRBJ1-5; possibly TRBD1 for D (5 bases). The germline gives CDR1 LNHDA, CDR2 SQIVND (reference sequence). The CDR3 length is 14 residues. The V gene lost 7 bases and the J gene lost 5 bases, with 15 bases spanning the gap. In DNA, the CDR3 is TGTGCCAGTACCGAATGGGGGGGAGATCAGCCCCAGCATTTT. Its translation is CASTEWGGDQPQHF.

CDR3 bases: TGTGCCAGCAGCTTAAACGTCCCCGGCAATGAGCAGTTCTTC. Protein sequence: CASSLNVPGNEQFF. V gene TRBV11-2 combines with J gene TRBJ2-1; D remains unclear. V was shortened by 2 bases and J by 6 bases, with 11 bases between the two germline ends. Germline V gene lookup returns CDR1 SGHAT and CDR2 FQNNGV. CDR3 length: 14 residues.

This clonotype was counted at least ten times. The V call is TRBV20-1, the J call TRBJ2-7, with 9 bases identical to TRBD2. Germline CDR1 and CDR2: DFQATT and SNEGSKA (reference sequence). This CDR3 contains 15 residues. With 2 bases clipped from V and 0 bases from J, the junction kept 5 bases outside the gene matches. The CDR3 nucleotides read TGCAGTGCTAGAAGGCGGGAGGGTAGCTCCTACGAGCAGTACTTC. Protein: CSARRREGSSYEQYF.